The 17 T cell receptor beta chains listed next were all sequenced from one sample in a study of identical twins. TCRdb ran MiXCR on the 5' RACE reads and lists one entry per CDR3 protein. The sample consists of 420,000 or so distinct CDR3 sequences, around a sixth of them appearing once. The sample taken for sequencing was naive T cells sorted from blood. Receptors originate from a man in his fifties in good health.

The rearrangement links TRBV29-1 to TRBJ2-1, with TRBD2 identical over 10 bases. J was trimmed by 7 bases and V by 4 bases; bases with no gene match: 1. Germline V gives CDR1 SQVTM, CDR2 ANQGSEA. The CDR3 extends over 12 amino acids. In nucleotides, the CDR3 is TGCAGCGTTGCTAGCGGGAGTAATGAGCAGTTCTTC. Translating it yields CSVASGSNEQFF.

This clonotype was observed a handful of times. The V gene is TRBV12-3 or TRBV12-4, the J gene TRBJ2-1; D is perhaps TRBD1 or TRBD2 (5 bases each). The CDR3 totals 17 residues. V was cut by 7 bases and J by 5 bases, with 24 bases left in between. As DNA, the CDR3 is TGTGCCAGCACCCTGTGGGGGTCCGTGGGGCGGAACAATGAGCAGTTCTTC. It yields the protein CASTLWGSVGRNNEQFF.

This chain's CDR3 is CASSEYKGQWANVLTF. In DNA form, the CDR3 reads TGTGCCAGCAGTGAATATAAGGGGCAGTGGGCCAACGTCCTGACTTTC. The rearrangement joins TRBV25-1 to TRBJ2-6; D possibly corresponds to TRBD1 (5 bases). Germline V gene sequence: CDR1 MGHDK, CDR2 SYGVNS. This CDR3 has 16 amino acids. Trimming pared 0 bases from V and 5 bases from J, leaving 11 bases between.

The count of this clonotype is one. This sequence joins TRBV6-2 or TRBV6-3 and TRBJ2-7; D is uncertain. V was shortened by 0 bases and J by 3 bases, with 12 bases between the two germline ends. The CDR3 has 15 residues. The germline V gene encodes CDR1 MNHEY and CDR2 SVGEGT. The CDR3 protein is CASSYSKSASYEQYF. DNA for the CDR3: TGTGCCAGCAGTTACTCGAAGTCCGCCAGCTACGAGCAGTACTTC.

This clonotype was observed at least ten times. Written as DNA, the CDR3 is TGTGCCAGCAGCCTAGGACTAGAGGGGTTATATGGCTACACCTTC. It is translated as CASSLGLEGLYGYTF. V and J are TRBV6-1 and TRBJ1-2; weak D call: TRBD1 (5 bases). Germline V gene lookup returns CDR1 MNHNS and CDR2 SASEGT. CDR3 length equals 15 residues. Trimming removed 6 bases from V and 5 bases from J, with 19 bases in between.

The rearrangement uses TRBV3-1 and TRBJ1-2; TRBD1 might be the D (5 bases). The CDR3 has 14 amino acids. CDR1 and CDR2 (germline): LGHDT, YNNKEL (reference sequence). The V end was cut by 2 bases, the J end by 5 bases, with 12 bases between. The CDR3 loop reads CASSQKWGTYGYTF. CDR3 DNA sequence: TGTGCCAGCAGCCAAAAGTGGGGGACGTATGGCTACACCTTC.

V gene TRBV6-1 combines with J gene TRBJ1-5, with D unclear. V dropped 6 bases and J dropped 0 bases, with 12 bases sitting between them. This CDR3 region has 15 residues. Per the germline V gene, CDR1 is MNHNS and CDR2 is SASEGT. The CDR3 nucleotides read TGTGCCAGCAGACAGAAGCCCTATAGCAATCAGCCCCAGCATTTT. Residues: CASRQKPYSNQPQHF.

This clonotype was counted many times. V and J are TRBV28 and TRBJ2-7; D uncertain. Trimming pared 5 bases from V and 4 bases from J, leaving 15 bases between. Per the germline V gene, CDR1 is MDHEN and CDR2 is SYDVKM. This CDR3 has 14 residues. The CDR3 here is CASSLTLGSYEQYF. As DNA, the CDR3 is TGTGCCAGCAGTCTCACCCTCGGCAGTTACGAGCAGTACTTC.

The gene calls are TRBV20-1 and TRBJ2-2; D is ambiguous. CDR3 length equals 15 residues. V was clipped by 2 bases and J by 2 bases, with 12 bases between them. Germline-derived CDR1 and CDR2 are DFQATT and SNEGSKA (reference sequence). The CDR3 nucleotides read TGCAGTGCTAGACAGGACCCCCTTAACACCGGGGAGCTGTTTTTT. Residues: CSARQDPLNTGELFF.

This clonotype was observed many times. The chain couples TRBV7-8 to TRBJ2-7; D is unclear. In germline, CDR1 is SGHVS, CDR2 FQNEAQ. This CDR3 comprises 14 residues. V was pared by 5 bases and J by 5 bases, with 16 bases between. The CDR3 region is CASSPSGSRHEQYF. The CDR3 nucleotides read TGTGCCAGCAGCCCCAGTGGGTCCCGGCACGAGCAGTACTTC.

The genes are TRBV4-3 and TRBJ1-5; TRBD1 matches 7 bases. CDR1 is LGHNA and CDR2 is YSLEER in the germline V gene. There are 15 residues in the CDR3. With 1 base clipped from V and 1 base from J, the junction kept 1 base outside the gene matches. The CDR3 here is CASSQGQGSNQPQHF. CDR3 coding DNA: TGCGCCAGCAGCCAAGGACAGGGAAGCAATCAGCCCCAGCATTTT.

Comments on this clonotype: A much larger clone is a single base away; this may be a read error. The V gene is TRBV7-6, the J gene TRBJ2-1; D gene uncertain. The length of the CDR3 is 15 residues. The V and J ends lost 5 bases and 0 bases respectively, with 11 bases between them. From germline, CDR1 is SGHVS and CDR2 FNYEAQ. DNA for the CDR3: TGTGCCAGCAGCAGAGACGCCAGCTCCTACAATGAGCAGTTCTTC. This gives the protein CASSRDASSYNEQFF.

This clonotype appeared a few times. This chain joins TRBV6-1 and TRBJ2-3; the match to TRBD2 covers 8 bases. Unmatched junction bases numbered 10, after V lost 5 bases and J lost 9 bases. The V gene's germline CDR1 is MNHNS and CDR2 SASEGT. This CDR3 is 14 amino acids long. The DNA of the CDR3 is TGTGCCAGCAGTCCAGAAGCGGGGGCGGGGACGCAGTATTTT. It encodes CASSPEAGAGTQYF.

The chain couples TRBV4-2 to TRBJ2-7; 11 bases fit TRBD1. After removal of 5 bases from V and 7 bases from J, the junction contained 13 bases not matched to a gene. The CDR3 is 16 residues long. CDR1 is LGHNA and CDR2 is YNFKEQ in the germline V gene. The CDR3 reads CASSGHAWDRGNEQYF. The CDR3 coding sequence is TGTGCCAGCAGCGGCCATGCTTGGGACAGGGGGAATGAGCAGTACTTC.

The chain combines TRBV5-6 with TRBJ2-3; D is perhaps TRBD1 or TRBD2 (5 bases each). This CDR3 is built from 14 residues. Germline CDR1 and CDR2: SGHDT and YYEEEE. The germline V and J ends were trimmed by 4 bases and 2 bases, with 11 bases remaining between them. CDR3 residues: CASSNRDLTDTQYF. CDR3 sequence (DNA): TGTGCCAGCAGCAACCGGGACCTCACAGATACGCAGTATTTT.

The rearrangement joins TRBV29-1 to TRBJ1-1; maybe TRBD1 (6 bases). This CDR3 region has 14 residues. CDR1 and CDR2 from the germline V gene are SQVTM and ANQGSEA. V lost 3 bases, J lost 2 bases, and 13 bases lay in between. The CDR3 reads CSVEVQGLNTEAFF. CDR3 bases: TGCAGCGTTGAGGTTCAGGGGTTAAACACTGAAGCTTTCTTT.

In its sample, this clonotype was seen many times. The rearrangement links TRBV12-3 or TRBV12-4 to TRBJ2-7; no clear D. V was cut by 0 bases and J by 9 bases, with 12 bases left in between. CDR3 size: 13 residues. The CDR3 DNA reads TGTGCCAGCAGTTTAGCTCTTGGCACCGGGCAGTACTTC. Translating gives CASSLALGTGQYF.